A selection of T cell receptor beta chains follows, all from one sample in a study of CD8 T cells in Susac syndrome. MiXCR, applied by TCRdb to the immunoSEQ multiplex PCR reads, yields one record per CDR3 protein. The data show about 200,000 distinct CDR3 sequences, roughly 95% seen once. Sample: CD4+ T cells from PBMCs. The receptor source for this set is a human donor with multiple sclerosis. Both conserved end residues are part of each CDR3. A D gene is named only where the DNA matches it firmly. Size tells how often a clone was seen (once, few, many) or the class of an expanded clone, and some rows leave it out.

>TRBJ1-6|14|NA|TRBV30|NA
CAWRGLSARSPLHF
TGTGCCTGGAGAGGGTTGTCAGCGCGTTCACCCCTCCACTTT
>TRBJ2-3|11|NA|TRBV7-9|NA
CAAGSTDTQYF
TGTGCGGCCGGGAGCACAGATACGCAGTATTTT
>TRBJ2-1|15|TRBD2|TRBV6-5|once
CASSYDRGRYNEQFF
TGTGCCAGCAGTTACGATCGCGGGAGGTACAATGAGCAGTTCTTC
>TRBJ2-5|15|NA|TRBV12-3/TRBV12-4|NA
CASSLPGQRKETQYF
TGTGCCAGCAGTTTGCCGGGACAAAGAAAAGAGACCCAGTACTTC
>TRBJ2-3|17|NA|TRBV20-1|NA
CSARGLRELLMADTQYF
TGCAGTGCTAGGGGACTTCGGGAGTTATTGATGGCAGATACGCAGTATTTT
>TRBJ2-7|11|TRBD2|TRBV29-1|NA
CSVGGSSEQYF
TGCAGCGTGGGAGGGAGTTCCGAGCAGTACTTC
>TRBJ2-1|15|TRBD2|TRBV3-1|NA
CASSQRESSYNEQFF
TGTGCCAGCAGCCAGCGGGAGTCGTCTTACAATGAGCAGTTCTTC
>TRBJ2-1|16|NA|TRBV5-1|NA
CASSLEGGGKGNEQFF
TGCGCCAGCAGCTTGGAAGGAGGGGGTAAGGGCAATGAGCAGTTCTTC
>TRBJ2-5|12|TRBD2|TRBV2|once
CASSIRLAGKYF
TGTGCCAGCAGCATTCGACTAGCGGGGAAGTACTTC
>TRBJ2-3|13|NA|TRBV5-6|NA
CASLRDFADTQYF
TGTGCCAGCCTACGGGATTTCGCAGATACGCAGTATTTT
>TRBJ2-7|13|NA|TRBV6-2/TRBV6-3|NA
CASSLSTLYEQYF
TGTGCCAGCAGTCTTTCGACACTCTACGAGCAGTACTTC
>TRBJ1-2|14|NA|TRBV24-1|NA
CATSDRTDDYGYTF
TGTGCCACCAGTGACCGGACAGACGACTATGGCTACACCTTC
>TRBJ2-7|12|TRBD2|TRBV29-1|NA
CSVELAGDEQYF
TGCAGCGTTGAATTAGCGGGAGACGAGCAGTACTTC
>TRBJ2-3|15|TRBD1|TRBV2|NA
CASSEEGQGGDTQYF
TGTGCCAGCAGTGAAGAGGGACAGGGAGGGGATACGCAGTATTTT
>TRBJ2-1|10|NA|TRBV18|NA
CASSPEIPCF
TGTGCCAGCTCACCGGAGATCCCTTGCTTC
>TRBJ2-1|13|NA|TRBV20-1|NA
CSALTVGYNEQFF
TGCAGTGCCCTTACAGTCGGCTACAATGAGCAGTTCTTC
>TRBJ2-3|15|NA|TRBV24-1|NA
CATSDDGTKADTQYF
TGTGCCACCAGTGATGATGGGACGAAGGCAGATACGCAGTATTTT
>TRBJ1-1|12|NA|TRBV27|NA
CASIGRNTEAFF
TGTGCCAGCATCGGGAGGAACACTGAAGCTTTCTTT
>TRBJ2-7|16|NA|TRBV12-3/TRBV12-4|NA
CASSLRGGQSSYEQYF
TGTGCCAGCAGTCTTCGTGGCGGGCAAAGCTCCTACGAGCAGTACTTC
>TRBJ1-5|14|NA|TRBV7-9|NA
CASSLDRVEQPQHF
TGTGCCAGCAGCTTAGACAGGGTAGAGCAGCCCCAGCATTTT
>TRBJ2-5|13|NA|TRBV11-1|NA
CASSPRVGRTQYF
TGTGCCAGCAGCCCCCGGGTGGGTCGGACCCAGTACTTC
>TRBJ1-1|15|NA|TRBV20-1|NA
CSAFFNGLLGAEAFF
TGCAGTGCTTTCTTTAACGGCCTTTTAGGCGCTGAAGCTTTCTTT
>TRBJ2-5|15|NA|TRBV5-1|NA
CASSLTGYSGETQYF
TGCGCCAGCAGCTTAACAGGATACTCGGGAGAGACCCAGTACTTC
>TRBJ2-4|12|NA|TRBV29-1|NA
CSVGGAKNIQYF
TGCAGCGTGGGGGGCGCCAAAAACATTCAGTACTTC
>TRBJ1-3|14|NA|TRBV27|NA
CASSPTTSGNTIYF
TGTGCCAGCAGCCCTACCACCTCTGGAAACACCATATATTTT
>TRBJ2-1|15|TRBD2|TRBV7-9|once
CASSTGLAGYNEQFF
TGTGCCAGCAGCACGGGACTAGCGGGTTACAATGAGCAGTTCTTC
>TRBJ2-1|14|TRBD1|TRBV29-1|NA
CSVSGQGDLNEQFF
TGCAGCGTCAGTGGACAGGGCGACCTCAATGAGCAGTTCTTC
>TRBJ2-7|13|NA|TRBV6-2/TRBV6-3|NA
CASTPAGVSEQYF
TGTGCCAGCACACCTGCAGGGGTAAGCGAGCAGTACTTC
>TRBJ2-3|16|TRBD2|TRBV27|NA
CASFPSSAGGGDTQYF
TGTGCCAGCTTTCCATCTTCAGCGGGAGGGGGGGATACGCAGTATTTT
>TRBJ2-3|17|NA|TRBV30|NA
CAWSVARDRAYTDTQYF
TGTGCCTGGAGTGTAGCTCGCGACAGAGCTTACACAGATACGCAGTATTTT
>TRBJ2-1|18|NA|TRBV20-1|NA
CSARPLAPPDKVYNEQFF
TGCAGTGCTAGGCCTCTCGCCCCACCCGACAAGGTATACAATGAGCAGTTCTTC
>TRBJ1-5|12|NA|TRBV20-1|NA
CSASMRGQPQHF
TGCAGTGCTAGCATGCGGGGTCAGCCCCAGCATTTT
>TRBJ2-5|13|NA|TRBV5-6|few
CASSRERQETQYF
TGTGCCAGCAGTCGGGAGCGCCAAGAGACCCAGTACTTC
>TRBJ1-5|13|NA|TRBV6-1|NA
CASTLSGNQPQHF
TGTGCCAGCACCCTAAGTGGCAATCAGCCCCAGCATTTT
>TRBJ2-3|11|NA|TRBV20-1|NA
CSARPTDTQYF
TGCAGTGCTCGCCCCACAGATACGCAGTATTTT
>TRBJ1-4|14|NA|TRBV13|NA
CASSEPAGAAKLFF
TGTGCCAGCAGCGAACCGGCAGGGGCGGCAAAACTGTTTTTT
>TRBJ2-1|16|NA|TRBV4-2|NA
CASSQDGQGKVNEQFF
TGTGCCAGCAGCCAAGACGGCCAGGGTAAAGTTAATGAGCAGTTCTTC
>TRBJ2-7|16|NA|TRBV15|NA
CATSRGTDRGAYEQYF
TGTGCCACCAGCAGAGGGACGGATCGAGGAGCCTACGAGCAGTACTTC
>TRBJ2-3|15|NA|TRBV3-1|NA
CASSPRAGLADTQYF
TGTGCCAGCAGCCCCCGGGCCGGCTTGGCAGATACGCAGTATTTT
>TRBJ1-1|13|TRBD1|TRBV6-1|NA
CAIRQGVNTEAFF
TGTGCCATCCGACAGGGCGTGAACACTGAAGCTTTCTTT
>TRBJ1-1|14|TRBD1|TRBV20-1|NA
CSARGDSGKTEAFF
TGCAGTGCTAGAGGGGACAGCGGAAAGACTGAAGCTTTCTTT
>TRBJ2-7|11|NA|TRBV20-1|once
CSASDRYEQYF
TGCAGTGCTTCCGACCGCTACGAGCAGTACTTC
>TRBJ2-5|13|NA|TRBV30|NA
CAWSRQLQETQYF
TGTGCCTGGAGCAGACAACTCCAAGAGACCCAGTACTTC
>TRBJ2-1|13|NA|TRBV20-1|NA
CSASTGPYNEQFF
TGCAGTGCTTCCACAGGGCCCTACAATGAGCAGTTCTTC
>TRBJ2-1|13|TRBD2|TRBV29-1|NA
CSVGTSGGNEQFF
TGCAGCGTCGGGACTAGCGGGGGCAATGAGCAGTTCTTC
>TRBJ2-7|14|NA|TRBV29-1|NA
CSVEDQDSSYEQYF
TGCAGCGTTGAAGATCAGGACAGCTCCTACGAGCAGTACTTC
>TRBJ2-3|16|NA|TRBV5-4|NA
CASSSSSVTSTDTQYF
TGTGCCAGCAGCTCCTCTAGCGTCACTAGCACAGATACGCAGTATTTT
>TRBJ2-5|12|NA|TRBV15|NA
CATSRGPETQYF
TGTGCCACCTCACGGGGGCCGGAGACCCAGTACTTC